The clone carrying this T cell receptor beta chain occurred many times. This CDR3 region has 17 residues. Germline V gives CDR1 DFQATT, CDR2 SNEGSKA (reference sequence). Trimming took 0 bases from V and 3 from J; bases not matched to a gene: 11. This sample is drawn from a study of T cells in Graves' hyperthyroidism and ophthalmopathy. Amplified TCR beta CDR3 regions derived from RNA transcripts. The HTBI primer set served for first-round RT-PCR of the TCR CDR3. One entry per CDR3 protein results from TCRdb running MiXCR on the multiplex PCR reads. The data contain a few hundred thousand distinct CDR3 sequences, around 14% of them singletons. No progression to ophthalmopathy during 18 months of follow-up defined stable disease. Patients aged 18 to 65 had newly diagnosed hyperthyroidism of under 2 months' duration. Each diagnosis drew on symptoms, thyroxine, TRAb, thyroid ultrasound and orbital computed tomography findings. The PBMCs were taken from roughly 9.3 ml of fresh peripheral blood.

The rearrangement uses TRBV20-1 and TRBJ2-3, with 8 bases matching TRBD2. The material sequenced was blood. This clonotype was sampled from a woman aged 18-29 years with Graves' hyperthyroidism. The CDR3 reads CSARDPEAGVGTDTQYF. The CDR3 region has the DNA TGCAGTGCTAGAGATCCGGAAGCGGGAGTGGGGACAGATACGCAGTATTTT.